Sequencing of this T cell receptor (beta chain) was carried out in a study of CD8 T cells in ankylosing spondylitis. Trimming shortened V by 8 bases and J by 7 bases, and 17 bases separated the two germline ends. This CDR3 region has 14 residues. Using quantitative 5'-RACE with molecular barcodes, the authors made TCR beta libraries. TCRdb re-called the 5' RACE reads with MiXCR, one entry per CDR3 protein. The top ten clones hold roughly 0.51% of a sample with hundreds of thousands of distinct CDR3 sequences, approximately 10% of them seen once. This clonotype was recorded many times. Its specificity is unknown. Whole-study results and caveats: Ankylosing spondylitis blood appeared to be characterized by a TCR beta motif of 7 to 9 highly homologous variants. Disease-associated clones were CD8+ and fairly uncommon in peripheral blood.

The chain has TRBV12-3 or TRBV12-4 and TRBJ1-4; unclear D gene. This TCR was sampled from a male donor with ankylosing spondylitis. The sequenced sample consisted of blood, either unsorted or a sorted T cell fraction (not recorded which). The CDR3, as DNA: TGTGCCAGCTCGCAGGACCGGTCCCGTGAAAAACTGTTTTTT. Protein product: CASSQDRSREKLFF.